This is a list of T cell receptor beta chains from one sample in a study of Ad26.COV2.S vaccination and SARS-CoV-2 variants. The table came from immunoSEQ multiplex PCR; TCRdb's copy has only in-frame clones and leaves some out. The profile shows hundreds of thousands of clones, about 88% of them singletons. Sequencing was performed on peripheral blood, taken in a trial of Ad26.COV2.S vaccine versus placebo. Source of these receptors: a person aged 18-60 years who received the Ad26.COV2.S COVID-19 vaccine or a placebo. Each CDR3 is given with its conserved first and last residue. D genes are given only for firm matches. Expanded clones get a size class; other rows say once, few or many, or leave the size out.

v_gene,abundance,d_gene,j_gene,CDR3nt,CDR3aa
TRBV19,.,TRBD1,TRBJ2-1,TGTGCCAGTAGTATCCGGGACAGGTACAATGAGCAGTTCTTC,CASSIRDRYNEQFF
TRBV5-1,.,.,TRBJ2-3,TGCGCCAGCAGCTTGGGTATAGGGCTCACAGATACGCAGTATTTT,CASSLGIGLTDTQYF
TRBV7-2,.,TRBD1,TRBJ2-1,TGTGCCAGCAGAGCCGCCGGGACAGCTGTCCGGAGCTCCTACAATGAGCAGTTCTTC,CASRAAGTAVRSSYNEQFF
TRBV28,few,TRBD2,TRBJ2-7,TGTGCCAGCAGTTTAGGCGGGGGAGGAGGGGCCTCTGACGAGCAGTACTTC,CASSLGGGGGASDEQYF
TRBV19,.,TRBD1,TRBJ1-2,TGTGCCAGTAGTATACCCGGGACAGGGATGGGGGACGGCTACACCTTC,CASSIPGTGMGDGYTF
TRBV28,.,.,TRBJ2-1,TGTGCCAGCAGTTTGTATCAGTCCTACAATGAGCAGTTCTTC,CASSLYQSYNEQFF
TRBV18,few,.,TRBJ1-5,TGTGCCAGCTCCATTAAGGTGGGGAGCAATCAGCCCCAGCATTTT,CASSIKVGSNQPQHF
TRBV19,.,.,TRBJ2-3,TGTGCCAGTAGTATTAATTGGGATACGCAGTATTTT,CASSINWDTQYF
TRBV3-1/TRBV3-2,few,.,TRBJ1-5,TGTGCCAGCAGCCCGGACGGGAATCAGCCCCAGCATTTT,CASSPDGNQPQHF
TRBV28,.,.,TRBJ2-1,TGTGCCAGCAGTTTGGCCTTTGAGCAGTTCTTC,CASSLAFEQFF
TRBV3-1/TRBV3-2,.,.,TRBJ2-3,TGTGCCAGCAGCCAAACGCGGATGGCAGATACGCAGTATTTT,CASSQTRMADTQYF
TRBV5-6,.,.,TRBJ1-2,TGTGCCAGCAGCCGGGCAGGGCCAGGGGCTTACACCTTC,CASSRAGPGAYTF
TRBV6-5,.,.,TRBJ1-6,TGTGCCAGCAGTTACGACTCGGGGAATAGCAATTCACCCCTCCACTTT,CASSYDSGNSNSPLHF
TRBV6-2/TRBV6-3,once,.,TRBJ2-3,TGTGCCAGCAGCTCACCCAGGGGGGGCTCTGGCTTGGATACGCAGTATTTT,CASSSPRGGSGLDTQYF
TRBV15,.,.,TRBJ1-1,TGTGCCACCAGCAGGGGAAGAATCGACACTGAAGCTTTCTTT,CATSRGRIDTEAFF
TRBV29-1,.,.,TRBJ2-1,TGCAGCGTAGACCCCGGGGCACGTCGTTGGTACAATGAGCAGTTCTTC,CSVDPGARRWYNEQFF
TRBV5-5,once,.,TRBJ1-1,TGTGCCAGCAGCTTTTTCCAGGGACGTTCGCGGACTGAAGCTTTCTTT,CASSFFQGRSRTEAFF
TRBV4-1,.,.,TRBJ1-2,TGCGCCAGCAGCCGTTTGGGGGGGTCCGGCTACACCTTC,CASSRLGGSGYTF
TRBV5-1,once,.,TRBJ2-3,TGCGCCAGCAGCTTGGCCTCCGTCGCAGATACGCAGTATTTT,CASSLASVADTQYF
TRBV7-9,.,.,TRBJ2-5,TGTGCCAGCAGCAACCGAGCGGAAGCCCAAGAGACCCAGTACTTC,CASSNRAEAQETQYF
TRBV7-9,.,TRBD1,TRBJ1-2,TGTGCCAGCAGCTTAGTAGAGGGGGCCCATGGCTACACCTTC,CASSLVEGAHGYTF
TRBV20-1,.,.,TRBJ1-6,TGCAGTGCTAGTATTGGAAACGCCCGCCGCCGCGTGGGATCACCCCTCCACTTT,CSASIGNARRRVGSPLHF
TRBV4-3,.,.,TRBJ1-2,TGCGCCAGCAGCCAAGAGGAGGCGAACTATGGCTACACCTTC,CASSQEEANYGYTF
TRBV5-1,.,TRBD1,TRBJ2-1,TGCGCCAGCAGCTCCGGACAGGGGTCTGAGCAGTTCTTC,CASSSGQGSEQFF
TRBV4-2,.,.,TRBJ2-5,TGTGCCAGCAGCCAGGGACTTATCGAAGAGACCCAGTACTTC,CASSQGLIEETQYF
TRBV19,.,TRBD1,TRBJ2-7,TGTGCCAGTACCCCGACAGGGGGTGATTACGAGCAGTACTTC,CASTPTGGDYEQYF
TRBV29-1,.,.,TRBJ1-5,TGCAGCGTTGGGGGGGGATCGGGCAATCAGCCCCAGCATTTT,CSVGGGSGNQPQHF
TRBV6-2/TRBV6-3,.,TRBD1,TRBJ2-7,TGTGCCAGCAGCCGGACAGGGTTCTACGAGCAGTACTTC,CASSRTGFYEQYF
TRBV11-2,.,.,TRBJ2-7,TGTGCCAGCAGCTTAGAAGGGCAGACTTTAAACTTC,CASSLEGQTLNF
TRBV19,.,TRBD2,TRBJ2-1,TGTGCCAGTAGGGGGGGGAGTTTTGAATACAATGAGCAGTTCTTC,CASRGGSFEYNEQFF
TRBV30,.,.,TRBJ2-7,TGTGCCTGGAGCCCCCAAAACTACGAGCAGTACTTC,CAWSPQNYEQYF
TRBV18,.,.,TRBJ1-4,TGTGCCAGCTCACCCACGGACACTAATGAAAAACTGTTTTTT,CASSPTDTNEKLFF
TRBV7-8,.,.,TRBJ1-5,TGTGCCAGCAGCCCAGCCGGGTGGACTGCACGGCCCCAGCATTTT,CASSPAGWTARPQHF
TRBV20-1,.,.,TRBJ1-1,TGCAGTGCCCGCATGAACACTGAAGCTTTCTTT,CSARMNTEAFF
TRBV7-7,.,.,TRBJ2-2,TGTGCTAGCACCGCCGGTCGGGGCAGGGCGGTTTCCGGGGAGCTGTTTTTT,CASTAGRGRAVSGELFF
TRBV19,.,TRBD1,TRBJ2-2,TGTGCCAGTAGTATACGGACAGGGTGGGAGATCCGGGAGCTGTTTTTT,CASSIRTGWEIRELFF
TRBV6-5,once,.,TRBJ1-5,TGTGCCAGCGAACGGCGTGGTCAGTGGCATTTT,CASERRGQWHF
TRBV28,.,TRBD1,TRBJ1-5,TGTGCCAGCAGTCAAGGGACAGGGGCAGCTCAGCCCCAGCATTTT,CASSQGTGAAQPQHF
TRBV10-1,.,TRBD1,TRBJ2-7,TGCGCCACCAATCACCTCGGACAGGGGGCCTACGAGCAGTACTTC,CATNHLGQGAYEQYF
TRBV5-1,.,.,TRBJ2-7,TGCGCCAGCAGCGCAAGGCCAGGGCGGGTCGTATCCGAGCAGTACTTC,CASSARPGRVVSEQYF
TRBV7-8,.,.,TRBJ2-2,TGTGCCAGCATCCTGATGGGTGGGGCCGGGGAGCTGTTTTTT,CASILMGGAGELFF
TRBV15,.,.,TRBJ2-1,TGTGCCACCAGCAGAGATAATCAAGCGGTCGATGAGCAGTTCTTC,CATSRDNQAVDEQFF
TRBV5-4,.,.,TRBJ2-7,TGTGCCAGCAGCCGACCCTCTCTTGGGTACGAGCAGTACTTC,CASSRPSLGYEQYF
TRBV19,.,.,TRBJ1-5,TGTGCCAGTACCGCGGGACCGGGAGGGGTTCAGCCCCAGCATTTT,CASTAGPGGVQPQHF
TRBV28,.,TRBD2,TRBJ2-2,TGTGCCAGCAGCCTCTCGGGGGTAGGGAGGGCCACCGGGGAGCTGTTTTTT,CASSLSGVGRATGELFF
TRBV6-1,.,TRBD1,TRBJ1-2,TGTGCCAGCAGTGAAGTGGACAGGGATTTCTATGGCTACACCTTC,CASSEVDRDFYGYTF
TRBV6-5,once,.,TRBJ2-1,TGTGCCAGCAGCCGTGGGGGGATCTCCTACAATGAGCAGTTCTTC,CASSRGGISYNEQFF
TRBV9,.,TRBD1,TRBJ1-3,TGTGCCAGCAGCTTAGGACAGGGGAGAAACACCATATATTTT,CASSLGQGRNTIYF
TRBV28,.,TRBD2,TRBJ2-1,TGTGCCAGCAGTTTAAACCGTGGGGCTAGGACTAGCGGGAGGGTTGCTCACAATGAGCAGTTCTTC,CASSLNRGARTSGRVAHNEQFF
TRBV27,once,.,TRBJ2-2,TGTGCCAGCAGTCCCCTTACAGGAGGCAACACCGGGGAGCTGTTTTTT,CASSPLTGGNTGELFF
TRBV7-8,.,.,TRBJ2-2,TGTGCCAGCAAAGGAGTACCGCGTGGGGTGAAAGCCGGGGAGCTGTTTTTT,CASKGVPRGVKAGELFF
TRBV6-5,once,.,TRBJ2-7,TGTGCCAGCAGTTACTCGACTCCAGGGGACACCTACGAGCAGTACTTC,CASSYSTPGDTYEQYF
TRBV28,few,.,TRBJ2-7,TGTGCCAGCAGCCCCGCCGTGACTGCCGCCTACGAGCAGTACTTC,CASSPAVTAAYEQYF
TRBV5-1,.,.,TRBJ2-7,TGCGCCAGCAGCTTGTACGTTGGGACACTCTACGAGCAGTACTTC,CASSLYVGTLYEQYF
TRBV11-2,.,.,TRBJ2-1,TGTGCCAGCAGCTTAGGTGTGACGGATTACAATGAGCAGTTCTTC,CASSLGVTDYNEQFF
TRBV4-3,.,.,TRBJ2-3,TGCGCCAGCAGCGTAAACCCCCTTACGGGGTCCAACACAGATACGCAGTATTTT,CASSVNPLTGSNTDTQYF
TRBV30,.,TRBD1,TRBJ1-2,TGTGCCTGGAGTGGCAACAGGGGGATTTGGTATGGCTACACCTTC,CAWSGNRGIWYGYTF
TRBV27,.,TRBD1,TRBJ2-7,TGTGCCAGCAGGGAGCTCGGGCAGGGGGATTCCTACGAGCAGTACTTC,CASRELGQGDSYEQYF
TRBV6-2/TRBV6-3,.,.,TRBJ2-3,TGTGCCAGCAGTTCTCGCAGGCGGACTAGCACAGATACGCAGTATTTT,CASSSRRRTSTDTQYF